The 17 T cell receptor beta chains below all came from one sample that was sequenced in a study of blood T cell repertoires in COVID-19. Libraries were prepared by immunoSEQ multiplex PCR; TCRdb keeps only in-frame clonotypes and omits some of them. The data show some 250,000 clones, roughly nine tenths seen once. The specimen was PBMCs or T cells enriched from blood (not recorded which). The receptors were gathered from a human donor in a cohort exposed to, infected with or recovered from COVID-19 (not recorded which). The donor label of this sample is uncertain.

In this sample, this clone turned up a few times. The CDR3: CAWTIGQLNTEAFF. The CDR3 coding sequence is TGTGCCTGGACTATCGGACAGCTAAACACTGAAGCTTTCTTT. The V call is TRBV30, the J call TRBJ1-1, with a possible D match to TRBD1 (6 bases). V shed 4 bases and J shed 2 bases, with 14 bases lying between them. There are 14 residues in the CDR3. CDR1 is GTSNPN and CDR2 is SVGIG in the germline V gene (reference sequence). The full variable domain, rest sourced from reference TRBV30 and TRBJ1-1, is SQTIHQWPATLVQPVGSPLSLECTVEGTSNPNLYWYRQAAGRGLQLLFYSVGIGQISSEVPQNLSASRPQDRQFILSSKKLLLSDSGFYLCAWTIGQLNTEAFFGQGTRLTVV.

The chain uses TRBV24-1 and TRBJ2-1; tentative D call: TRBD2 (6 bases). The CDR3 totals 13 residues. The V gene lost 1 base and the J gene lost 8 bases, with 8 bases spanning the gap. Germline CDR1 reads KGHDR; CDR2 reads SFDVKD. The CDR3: CATSDFRGYEQFF. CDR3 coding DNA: TGTGCCACCAGTGATTTCCGGGGGTATGAGCAGTTCTTC.

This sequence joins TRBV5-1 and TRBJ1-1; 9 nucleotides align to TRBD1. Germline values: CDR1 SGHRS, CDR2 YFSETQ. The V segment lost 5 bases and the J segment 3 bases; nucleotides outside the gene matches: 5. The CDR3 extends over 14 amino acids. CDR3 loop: CASRTGQGDTEAFF. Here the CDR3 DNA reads TGCGCCAGCAGAACGGGACAGGGTGACACTGAAGCTTTCTTT.

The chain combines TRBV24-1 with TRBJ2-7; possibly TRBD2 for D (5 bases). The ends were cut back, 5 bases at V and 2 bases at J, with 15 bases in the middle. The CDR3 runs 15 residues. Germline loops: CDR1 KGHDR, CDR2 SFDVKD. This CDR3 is CATSGSRGSTYEQYF. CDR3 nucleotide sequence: TGTGCCACCAGTGGGTCACGCGGGTCTACCTACGAGCAGTACTTC.

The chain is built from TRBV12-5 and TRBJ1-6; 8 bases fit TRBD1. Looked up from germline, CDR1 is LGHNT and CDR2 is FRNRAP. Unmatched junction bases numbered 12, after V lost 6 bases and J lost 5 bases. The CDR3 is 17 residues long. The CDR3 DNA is TGTGCTAGTGGGACAGGGGTTCTCTCAAAAAATAATTCACCCCTCCACTTT. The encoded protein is CASGTGVLSKNNSPLHF.

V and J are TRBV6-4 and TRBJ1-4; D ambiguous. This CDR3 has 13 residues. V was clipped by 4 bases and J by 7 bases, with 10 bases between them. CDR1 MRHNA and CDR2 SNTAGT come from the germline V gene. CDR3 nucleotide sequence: TGTGCCAGCAGTGTGAATCGGGGTGAAAAACTGTTTTTT. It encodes CASSVNRGEKLFF.

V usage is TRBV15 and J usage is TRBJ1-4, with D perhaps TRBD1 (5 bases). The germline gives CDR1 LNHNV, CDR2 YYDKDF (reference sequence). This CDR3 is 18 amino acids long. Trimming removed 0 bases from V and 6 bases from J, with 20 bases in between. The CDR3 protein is CATSRDRVLTGGYEKLFF. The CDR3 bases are TGTGCCACCAGCAGAGATCGGGTTTTGACCGGGGGATATGAAAAACTGTTTTTT.

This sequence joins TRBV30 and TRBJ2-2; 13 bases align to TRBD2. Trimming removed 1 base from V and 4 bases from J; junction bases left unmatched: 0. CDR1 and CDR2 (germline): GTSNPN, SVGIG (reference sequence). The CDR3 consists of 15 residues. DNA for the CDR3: TGTGCCTGGAGTGGGACTAGCGGGGGCACCGGGGAGCTGTTTTTT. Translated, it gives CAWSGTSGGTGELFF.

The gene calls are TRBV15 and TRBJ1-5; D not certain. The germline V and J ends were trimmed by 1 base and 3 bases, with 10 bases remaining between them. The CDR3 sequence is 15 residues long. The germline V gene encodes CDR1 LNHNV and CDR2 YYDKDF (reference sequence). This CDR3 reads CATSRGRGPNQPQHF. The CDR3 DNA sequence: TGTGCCACCAGCAGAGGTAGAGGGCCCAATCAGCCCCAGCATTTT.

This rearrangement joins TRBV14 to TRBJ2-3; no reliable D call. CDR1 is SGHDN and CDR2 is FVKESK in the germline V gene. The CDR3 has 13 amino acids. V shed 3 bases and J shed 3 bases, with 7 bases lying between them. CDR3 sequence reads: CASSHLLTDTQYF. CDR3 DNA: TGTGCCAGCAGCCATCTACTGACAGATACGCAGTATTTT.

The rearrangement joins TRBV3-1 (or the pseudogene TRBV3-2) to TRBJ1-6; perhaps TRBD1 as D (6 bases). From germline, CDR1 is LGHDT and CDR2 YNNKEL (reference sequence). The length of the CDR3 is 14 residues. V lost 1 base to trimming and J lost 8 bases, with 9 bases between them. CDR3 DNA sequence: TGTGCCAGCAGCCAAGGGACAGCAGATTCACCCCTCCACTTT. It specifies CASSQGTADSPLHF.

This chain's CDR3 is CASSQGLGSNTGELFF. In DNA, the CDR3 is TGCGCCAGCAGCCAAGGTCTCGGTTCGAACACCGGGGAGCTGTTTTTT. V gene TRBV4-3 combines with J gene TRBJ2-2; D not resolved. V shed 1 base and J shed 0 bases, with 9 bases lying between them. The CDR3 is made up of 16 amino acids. CDR1 and CDR2 from the germline V gene are LGHNA and YSLEER.

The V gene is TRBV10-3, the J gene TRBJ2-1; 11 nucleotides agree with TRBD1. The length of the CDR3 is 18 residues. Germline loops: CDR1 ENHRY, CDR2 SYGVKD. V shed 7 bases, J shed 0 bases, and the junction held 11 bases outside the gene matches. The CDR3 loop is CAIKGGQGVQSSYNEQFF. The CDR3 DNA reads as TGTGCCATCAAGGGGGGACAGGGGGTCCAAAGCTCCTACAATGAGCAGTTCTTC.

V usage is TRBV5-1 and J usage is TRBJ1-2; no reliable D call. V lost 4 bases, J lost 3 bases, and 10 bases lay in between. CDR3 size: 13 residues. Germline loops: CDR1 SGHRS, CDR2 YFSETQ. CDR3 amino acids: CASSPQDYYGYTF. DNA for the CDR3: TGCGCCAGCAGCCCCCAGGATTACTATGGCTACACCTTC.

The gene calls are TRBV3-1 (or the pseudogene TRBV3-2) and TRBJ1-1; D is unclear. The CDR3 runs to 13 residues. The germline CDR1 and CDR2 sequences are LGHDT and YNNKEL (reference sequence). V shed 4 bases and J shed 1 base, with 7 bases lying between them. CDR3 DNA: TGTGCCAGCAGCCGGAGGTCGAACACTGAAGCTTTCTTT. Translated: CASSRRSNTEAFF.

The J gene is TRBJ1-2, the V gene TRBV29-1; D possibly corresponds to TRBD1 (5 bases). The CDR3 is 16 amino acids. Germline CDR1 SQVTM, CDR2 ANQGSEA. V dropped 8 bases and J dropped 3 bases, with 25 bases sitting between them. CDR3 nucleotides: TGCAGCTCAACACCCGGGGGGATGGTTATGGACTATGGCTACACCTTC. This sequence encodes CSSTPGGMVMDYGYTF.

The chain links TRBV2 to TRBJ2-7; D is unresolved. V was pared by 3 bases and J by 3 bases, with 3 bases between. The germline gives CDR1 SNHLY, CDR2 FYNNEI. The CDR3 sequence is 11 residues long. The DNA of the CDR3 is TGTGCCAGCAGTGACCGCTACGAGCAGTACTTC. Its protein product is CASSDRYEQYF. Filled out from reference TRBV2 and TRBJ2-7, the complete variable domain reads EPEVTQTPSHQVTQMGQEVILRCVPISNHLYFYWYRQILGQKVEFLVSFYNNEISEKSEIFDDQFSVERPDGSNFTLKIRSTKLEDSAMYFCASSDRYEQYFGPGTRLTVT.